This T cell receptor (beta chain) originates from a study of T cells in Graves' hyperthyroidism and ophthalmopathy. In the study overall: The authors collected peripheral blood at initial diagnosis, before any treatment. Study-wide findings and caveats: The authors' 13 V-J model separated ophthalmopathy from stable hyperthyroidism.

Authors of the study amplified TCR beta CDR3 regions from RNA transcripts. The HTBI primer set served for first-round RT-PCR of the TCR CDR3. TCRdb re-called the multiplex PCR reads through MiXCR, storing one row per CDR3 protein. The sample includes about 560,000 distinct CDR3 sequences, roughly 17% of them seen just once. Remarks on this clonotype: The antigen is undetermined.

This CDR3 has 14 residues. Germline CDR1 is MNHGY and CDR2 is SAAAGT. Trimming pared 6 bases from V and 0 bases from J, leaving 11 bases between. The PBMCs studied were ones that came from approximately 9.9 ml fresh peripheral blood. This receptor was obtained from a woman between 18 and 29 years old with Graves' hyperthyroidism. The sample taken for sequencing was blood. V gene TRBV6-8 combines with J gene TRBJ1-1; D is perhaps TRBD1 (5 bases). The CDR3 nucleotides read TGTGCCAGCAGGCCGGGGACCATGAACACTGAAGCTTTCTTT. Translating gives CASRPGTMNTEAFF.